These 29 T cell receptor beta chains came from one sample sequenced in a study of T cell repertoires in cytomegalovirus infection. Via MiXCR, TCRdb re-called the reads, giving one row per CDR3 protein. Altogether around 280,000 distinct CDR3 sequences are present, roughly a tenth being singletons, with the ten largest covering more than 2.5%. Sequencing input: PBMCs. The receptors shown here come from a human donor in good health (CMV status not recorded). Some clones in this sample may be carry-over from other donors' samples.

This clonotype was seen ten or more times. The V and J genes are TRBV12-3 or TRBV12-4 and TRBJ2-3; TRBD2 is a possible D gene (5 bases). The length of the CDR3 is 16 residues. V dropped 5 bases and J dropped 0 bases, with 15 bases sitting between them. The CDR3 protein is CASSQMIRGSTDTQYF. CDR3 DNA: TGTGCCAGCAGTCAGATGATCCGAGGGAGCACAGATACGCAGTATTTT.

This clonotype has ten or more counts. The chain links TRBV27 to TRBJ2-7; 7 positions match TRBD1. This CDR3 has 15 amino acids. Trimming took 5 bases from V and 1 from J; bases not matched to a gene: 8. The germline gives CDR1 MNHEY, CDR2 SMNVEV (reference sequence). The CDR3 spells CASSPGQPGSYEQYF. CDR3 DNA: TGTGCCAGCAGTCCGGGACAGCCAGGATCCTACGAGCAGTACTTC.

This clonotype was detected ten times or more. The chain has TRBV20-1 and TRBJ2-2; 7 bases agree with TRBD1. Losses at the gene ends were 6 bases for V and 1 base for J; bases not matched to a gene: 5. This CDR3 is built from 14 residues. In germline, CDR1 is DFQATT, CDR2 SNEGSKA (reference sequence). CDR3 residues: CSAIQGKNTGELFF. DNA of the CDR3: TGCAGTGCCATACAGGGGAAGAACACCGGGGAGCTGTTTTTT.

This clonotype was seen many times. The J gene is TRBJ2-7, the V gene TRBV2; the D is unclear. Germline loops: CDR1 SNHLY, CDR2 FYNNEI. The ends were cut back, 6 bases at V and 0 bases at J, with 6 bases in the middle. CDR3 length: 12 amino acids. The CDR3 DNA follows: TGTGCCAGCAGGGGAAACTCCTACGAGCAGTACTTC. It translates to CASRGNSYEQYF.

This clonotype was recorded at least ten times. This chain connects TRBV7-2 to TRBJ2-1, with D perhaps matching TRBD2 (6 bases). V was shortened by 4 bases and J by 4 bases, with 8 bases between the two germline ends. The germline CDR1 and CDR2 sequences are SGHTA and FQGNSA. The CDR3 consists of 13 residues. The CDR3 loop is CASSSGVYNEQFF. The CDR3 DNA sequence: TGTGCCAGCAGCTCGGGGGTGTACAATGAGCAGTTCTTC.

Details on this clonotype: A much larger clone sits a single nucleotide away, making a read error possible. This chain uses TRBV12-3 or TRBV12-4 with TRBJ2-7; a weak D match, TRBD1 (5 bases). CDR3 length: 12 amino acids. V was pared by 5 bases and J by 3 bases, with 8 bases between. CDR3 DNA: TGTGCCAGCAGTCCCGACAGCTACGAGCAGTACTTC. It translates to CASSPDSYEQYF.

This clonotype has a count of ten or more. The chain joins TRBV5-6 to TRBJ2-5; tentative D call: TRBD1 (7 bases). Germline values: CDR1 SGHDT, CDR2 YYEEEE. Trimming shortened V by 4 bases and J by 4 bases, and 11 bases separated the two germline ends. The CDR3 is 13 residues long. The CDR3 region has the DNA TGTGCCAGCAGCCGACAGGGAGGAGAGACCCAGTACTTC. Translation gives CASSRQGGETQYF.

This clonotype occurred many times. The V and J genes are TRBV6-2 or TRBV6-3 and TRBJ2-1, with D maybe TRBD1 (5 bases). Germline CDR1 MNHEY, CDR2 SVGEGT. The V end lost 8 bases, the J end lost 4 bases, and 18 bases lay between the germline ends. The CDR3 is 15 amino acids. CDR3 DNA sequence: TGTGCCAGCTCTTTAGGCAGGGATCAATACAATGAGCAGTTCTTC. It specifies CASSLGRDQYNEQFF.

This clonotype was observed a handful of times. The chain carries TRBV6-6 and TRBJ2-7; TRBD2 is a possible D gene (6 bases). There are 13 residues in the CDR3. V lost 7 bases and J 2 bases, leaving 12 bases between the germline ends. CDR1 is MNHNY and CDR2 is SVGAGI in the germline V gene (reference sequence). The CDR3 here is CASKGPGAYEQYV. CDR3 in DNA: TGTGCCAGCAAGGGGCCGGGGGCCTACGAGCAGTACGTC.

The chain uses TRBV10-3 and TRBJ2-1; D is ambiguous. This CDR3 has 12 amino acids. Trimming left V 9 bases short and J 5 bases short, with 11 bases between. Germline CDR1 ENHRY, CDR2 SYGVKD. The CDR3 DNA is TGTGCCATTATATCTAATGACAATGAGCAGTTCTTC. Its protein is CAIISNDNEQFF.

A few counts support this clonotype. V and J are TRBV9 and TRBJ1-5, with a possible D match to TRBD1 (5 bases). The germline CDR1 and CDR2 sequences are SGDLS and YYNGEE. CDR3 length: 14 residues. The V and J ends lost 0 bases and 9 bases respectively, with 13 bases between them. CDR3 in DNA: TGTGCCAGCAGCGTAGGGGACGAAGGGCGGCCCCAGCATTTT. Amino acids: CASSVGDEGRPQHF.

The sample holds many counts of this clonotype. V gene TRBV7-6 combines with J gene TRBJ2-3; D remains ambiguous. Per germline, CDR1 SGHVS and CDR2 FNYEAQ. CDR3 size: 14 residues. The germline V and J ends were trimmed by 5 bases and 1 base, with 10 bases remaining between them. CDR3 protein: CASSPRVGTDTQYF. CDR3 sequence (DNA): TGTGCCAGCAGCCCCCGTGTAGGCACAGATACGCAGTATTTT.

This clonotype has at least ten counts. The V and J genes are TRBV29-1 and TRBJ1-4; 10 bases align to TRBD1. CDR1 and CDR2 (germline): SQVTM, ANQGSEA. This CDR3 spans 15 amino acids. The J segment lost 8 bases and the V segment lost 5 bases, leaving 11 bases of the junction unmatched. The CDR3 here is CSVPDRGQGREKLFF. CDR3 bases: TGCAGCGTTCCTGACCGGGGACAGGGGAGAGAAAAACTGTTTTTT.

This clonotype was counted a few times. The chain recombines TRBV29-1 with TRBJ1-6, with D unresolved. This CDR3 contains 11 residues. Between the trimmed V and J ends, which lost 7 bases and 5 bases, there was a span of 6 bases. Germline assignment: CDR1 SQVTM and CDR2 ANQGSEA. CDR3 in DNA: TGCAGCGCCGGAAATAATTCACCCCTCCACTTT. Protein sequence: CSAGNNSPLHF.

The gene calls are TRBV6-1 and TRBJ2-6; D gene unclear. V gave up 7 bases and J gave up 0 bases, with 10 bases separating them. The CDR3 consists of 15 residues. CDR1 is MNHNS and CDR2 is SASEGT in the germline V gene. CDR3 amino acids: CASNQRTSGANVLTF. CDR3 coding DNA: TGTGCCAGCAACCAGAGGACCTCTGGGGCCAACGTCCTGACTTTC.

This clonotype has ten or more counts. The genes are TRBV5-6 and TRBJ1-2; D possibly corresponds to TRBD1 (5 bases). V gave up 3 bases and J gave up 6 bases, with 9 bases separating them. The CDR3 runs to 12 residues. Germline V gives CDR1 SGHDT, CDR2 YYEEEE. In nucleotides, the CDR3 is TGTGCCAGCAGCTGGCCAGGGAATGGCTACACCTTC. It encodes CASSWPGNGYTF.

This clonotype was seen ten or more times. V gene TRBV29-1 combines with J gene TRBJ2-5; possible D gene TRBD2, 5 bases. The CDR3 totals 13 residues. Trimming left V 2 bases short and J 2 bases short, with 9 bases between. Germline V CDR1 and CDR2: SQVTM, ANQGSEA. In nucleotides, the CDR3 is TGCAGCGTTGAATCTCGGGGACAAGAGACCCAGTACTTC. This encodes CSVESRGQETQYF.

The sample holds many counts of this clonotype. The chain recombines TRBV5-1 with TRBJ2-1; maybe TRBD1 (6 bases). Germline V CDR1 and CDR2: SGHRS, YFSETQ. CDR3 size: 12 residues. Trimming took 4 bases from V and 9 from J, leaving 11 bases between them. This chain's CDR3 is CASSTNRVEQFF. CDR3 coding DNA: TGCGCCAGCAGCACCAACAGGGTTGAGCAGTTCTTC.

The table lists this clonotype with many counts. The gene calls are TRBV7-6 and TRBJ1-6, with D tentatively TRBD1 (6 bases). V dropped 5 bases and J dropped 6 bases, with 14 bases sitting between them. The germline gives CDR1 SGHVS, CDR2 FNYEAQ. The CDR3 covers 15 residues. CDR3 amino acids: CASSGNREANSPLHF. The CDR3, as DNA: TGTGCCAGCAGCGGTAACAGGGAGGCTAATTCACCCCTCCACTTT.

This clonotype was seen a single time. Mismatch with germline at one junction end may stem from a read error. This chain joins TRBV6-2 or TRBV6-3 and TRBJ2-1, with 7 bases lining up with TRBD1. CDR1 is MNHEY and CDR2 is SVGEGT in the germline V gene. The length of the CDR3 is 16 residues. This CDR3 is CASRGDRAPPYDEQFF. The CDR3 DNA sequence: TGTGCCAGCAGGGGGGACAGAGCCCCCCCCTACGATGAGCAGTTCTTC.

Only a few counts were recorded for this clonotype. CDR3 in amino acids: CSARVAGNEQFF. CDR3 coding DNA: TGCAGTGCTAGAGTAGCGGGGAATGAGCAGTTCTTC. The rearrangement links TRBV20-1 to TRBJ2-1, with 8 bases aligning to TRBD2. This CDR3 is 12 amino acids long. V lost 1 base to trimming and J lost 7 bases; unmatched junction nucleotides: 0. Germline-derived CDR1 and CDR2 are DFQATT and SNEGSKA (reference sequence).

This clonotype was counted many times. V is TRBV25-1 and J is TRBJ1-5; a possible D gene is TRBD1 (6 bases). The CDR3 contains 13 residues. The ends were cut back, 6 bases at V and 6 bases at J, with 12 bases in the middle. Germline CDR1 MGHDK, CDR2 SYGVNS. The CDR3 bases are TGTGCCAGCAGACAGGGATTGGGTCAGCCCCAGCATTTT. Its translation is CASRQGLGQPQHF. Using reference TRBV25-1 and TRBJ1-5 for the parts outside the CDR3, the full variable domain is EADIYQTPRYLVIGTGKKITLECSQTMGHDKMYWYQQDPGMELHLIHYSYGVNSTEKGDLSSESTVSRIRTEHFPLTLESARPSHTSQYLCASRQGLGQPQHFGDGTRLSIL.

This clonotype has a count of ten or more. The chain recombines TRBV7-8 with TRBJ2-6; D gene uncertain. CDR3 length: 18 amino acids. Germline values: CDR1 SGHVS, CDR2 FQNEAQ. With 11 bases removed from V and 1 base from J, the gap between germline ends came to 24 bases. This CDR3 is CAGKRLSTPSSGANVLTF. As DNA, the CDR3 is TGTGCCGGCAAGCGACTCTCGACACCTTCATCTGGGGCCAACGTCCTGACTTTC.

The chain carries TRBV19 and TRBJ1-6, with D maybe TRBD1 (6 bases). Trimming cost V 6 bases and J 8 bases, with 23 bases left between them. This CDR3 spans 17 amino acids. Per germline, CDR1 LNHDA and CDR2 SQIVND (reference sequence). CDR3 in amino acids: CASRETTGPSRYSPLHF. DNA of the CDR3: TGTGCCAGTAGGGAGACGACAGGCCCTAGCCGTTATTCACCCCTCCACTTT.

This clonotype came up many times. The V and J genes are TRBV7-6 and TRBJ2-5, with 7 bases aligning to TRBD2. Looked up from germline, CDR1 is SGHVS and CDR2 is FNYEAQ. V lost 8 bases and J lost 5; bases outside the gene matches: 14. This CDR3 comprises 15 residues. The DNA for the CDR3 is TGTGCCAGCGGAGGGAGGGACCAGTCGCGGGAGACCCAGTACTTC. Protein product: CASGGRDQSRETQYF. Using reference TRBV7-6 and TRBJ2-5 for the parts outside the CDR3, the full variable domain is GAGVSQSPRYKVTKRGQDVALRCDPISGHVSLYWYRQALGQGPEFLTYFNYEAQQDKSGLPNDRFSAERPEGSISTLTIQRTEQRDSAMYRCASGGRDQSRETQYFGPGTRLLVL.

The chain joins TRBV6-6 to TRBJ2-3; 7 nucleotides agree with TRBD2. This CDR3 contains 18 residues. Looked up from germline, CDR1 is MNHNY and CDR2 is SVGAGI (reference sequence). Trimming at V came to 4 bases and at J to 0 bases, leaving 13 bases not matched to a gene. The DNA of the CDR3 is TGTGCCAGCAGTTCCCTTGGGAGGGAGGCCTCTAGCACAGATACGCAGTATTTT. It specifies CASSSLGREASSTDTQYF.

This clonotype was found a few times. The rearrangement joins TRBV20-1 to TRBJ1-5; unclear D gene. This CDR3 comprises 17 residues. CDR1 is DFQATT and CDR2 is SNEGSKA in the germline V gene (reference sequence). Trimming pared 0 bases from V and 4 bases from J, leaving 19 bases between. CDR3 sequence: CSARDLGRAEWNQPQHF. CDR3 DNA sequence: TGCAGTGCTAGAGATCTCGGACGGGCCGAATGGAATCAGCCCCAGCATTTT.

This clonotype has a count of ten or more. This chain uses TRBV7-9 with TRBJ1-1; tentative D call: TRBD1 (6 bases). Germline CDR1 and CDR2: SEHNR and FQNEAQ (reference sequence). The CDR3 spans 14 residues. V was trimmed by 6 bases and J by 2 bases, leaving 13 bases between them. CDR3 region: CASSNRDQNTEAFF. CDR3 DNA sequence: TGTGCCAGCAGTAACAGGGACCAAAACACTGAAGCTTTCTTT.

At least ten counts were recorded for this clonotype. The genes are TRBV7-6 and TRBJ1-3; D unclear. The germline gives CDR1 SGHVS, CDR2 FNYEAQ. Trimming pared 5 bases from V and 0 bases from J, leaving 23 bases between. CDR3 size: 19 residues. CDR3 DNA sequence: TGTGCCAGCAGCCCGGTCACTGCTCAAGGACGCAACTCTGGAAACACCATATATTTT. Protein sequence: CASSPVTAQGRNSGNTIYF.